This TCR beta chain was recorded in a study of cytomegalovirus exposure and HLA in healthy donors (dated by TCRdb to the late 2010s). About the study as a whole: In an earlier analysis of 587 of the donors, about 260 Gb of sequence data and approximately 100 million unique TCR beta sequences from roughly 190 million T cells were reported. A handful of DR-DQ haplotypes were handled as single units for association and clustering because linkage in the cohort was strong. Rather than drawing on any new phenotypic data, the later analysis identified candidate immune exposures from TCR beta sequences and the way those sequences occurred across donors. The T cell repertoires of some 700 subjects were profiled by immunosequencing and related to cytomegalovirus serostatus. An early release covering 550 to 650 HLA-typed donors comprised approximately 290 gigabases of sequencing data and tens of millions of unique TCR sequences. Across about 370 genotyped donors of the cohort, an average of about 240,000 unique TCR beta nucleotide sequences per donor were sequenced, and approximately 19% of those sequences were non-productive. Besides the first cohort of roughly 660 subjects, a separate validation cohort made up of around 120 different subjects was used. Genome-wide SNP genotypes for about three fifths of the 666 donors were used in a later genetic analysis, which treated that subset as a discovery cohort. HLA typing included class I and class II loci at four-digit resolution. The study aimed to test whether signatures of past pathogen exposure could be identified by cataloging public T cell receptors. To decide whether each TCR beta V gene segment behaved as functional or pseudogenic, an earlier analysis of some 570 of the donors relied on high-throughput TCR beta sequencing. High-throughput TCR immunosequencing, statistical association of individual TCRs with disease status, and machine learning were combined to predict cytomegalovirus infection status. A later analysis re-analyzed previously published TCR beta repertoires from hundreds of donors and added high-resolution HLA genotyping to study TCR occurrence patterns. All discovery cohort repertoires had been generated using a single sequencing platform. Among the roughly 410 genotyped donors, roughly 80% belonged to the genetic ancestry cluster associated with self-reported Caucasian donors. The number of donors typed differed by locus, with roughly 629-640 for A, B, C, DRB1 and DQB1, over 500 for DQA1, over 600 for DPA1, and over 400 for DPB1. Donor age, sex, ethnicity and CMV serostatus were collected together with the repertoire data. Study-wide findings and limitations: Several of the top co-occurrence clusters appeared to be linked to parvovirus B19, influenza, CMV and Epstein-Barr virus, according to a later analysis. When HLA alleles, especially DR and DQ, strongly co-occurred, TCR associations were difficult to assign to individual alleles. A further reported finding was that TCR beta sequences accurately predicted the HLA-A and HLA-B alleles for most subjects in the first cohort. In an earlier analysis of approximately 590 of the donors, most TCR beta V segments appeared in productive rearrangements about 87% or about 30% of the time, broadly matching IMGT annotations. A group of highly shared sequence variants was considered likely to be a technical artifact of the sequencing pipeline. The presence/absence analyses assumed that sequencing depth was roughly uniform across donors, and that assumption may not be true. This cohort had only TCR beta chains sequenced, and the lack of alpha or paired-chain data limited which features could be detected. A later genetic analysis reported fewer N-insertions in productive TCRs among donors in an Asian-associated ancestry cluster than the roughly 700-donor mean. A later analysis associated 15,000 to 20,000 TCR beta sequences with specific HLA alleles at a false discovery rate of 0.05. Because HLA typing was missing for some donors at each locus, association tests included only the typed subset. The study listed 164 TCR beta chains as associated with cytomegalovirus. The 87-base-pair reads could not distinguish some IMGT-functional V segments, including TRBV6-2 and TRBV6-3, so those segments were excluded. Because counts were too low, some 16 rarely observed V segments, including chromosome 9 orphons, were excluded from the earlier analysis of 587 of the donors. Correlated functional status among segregating V segments might reflect linkage disequilibrium, but an unknown experimental factor could not be ruled out. Most CMV-associated TCR beta chains appeared to be HLA-restricted in a later analysis, and the HLA associations seemed to be driven largely by CMV exposure. Compared with equally common non-associated chains, HLA-associated TCR beta chains in a later analysis were more clonally expanded and had lower generation probabilities. The authors suggested that the approach could potentially be extended to other disease states and immunological phenotypes. Across donors, most TCR sequences were observed very rarely, whereas some public TCRs were present in many individuals. V-gene and J-gene trimming of TCR beta chains was associated with a missense DCLRE1C variant in a later genetic analysis, and the association was replicated in an independent cohort. CMV serostatus was the only immune exposure information available for the cohort. Cytomegalovirus status was reported to be diagnosed by the classifier with high specificity and sensitivity in both the original and validation cohorts. In vitro tests confirmed that a few of the cytomegalovirus-associated TCR beta chains recognize cytomegalovirus antigens. In a later analysis, the rate of TCR association differed among HLA loci, with DRB1 alleles having the most associated TCRs and HLA-C alleles having the fewest.

Libraries were made using the immunoSEQ multiplex PCR assay. The multiplex PCR relied on a mix of 60 forward primers for TCR Vbeta segments and 13 reverse primers for TCR Jbeta segments. The CDR3 region of rearranged TCR beta genes was amplified from genomic DNA with a multiplex PCR assay. Amplified TCR beta libraries were sequenced as 87-base-pair reads on the Illumina HiSeq System. In the original analysis: In a later analysis, approximately 74 million unique TCR beta chains were counted across the 500 to 850 repertoires, and roughly 11 million of these chains were shared by at least two donors. To remove PCR and sequencing errors, raw reads were error-corrected and collapsed into unique sequences using a nearest-neighbor algorithm that merged closely related sequences. Alignment of CDR3 sequences to IMGT reference sequences was used to assign V, D and J gene segments. Each retained sequence needed at least a six-nucleotide match to both a V gene segment and a J gene segment. Rearrangements were called productive when the CDR3 lacked stop codons and stayed in frame with V and J; all others were non-productive. CDR3 was defined according to IMGT convention as the region running from the second conserved V-encoded cysteine to the conserved J-encoded phenylalanine. The earlier analysis of some 600 of the donors excluded sequences that lacked an unambiguous match to a single V gene segment. An earlier analysis of fewer than 750 of the donors called V segments functional above 56.7% productive rearrangements and segregating when the between-donor standard deviation exceeded 5%. A statistical classification framework was built for diagnosing cytomegalovirus status from the catalog of TCR beta chain sequences. In a later analysis, TCR nucleotide sequences were compared against IMGT/GENE-DB human TR gene sequences so that V and J genes could be assigned. Using the TCRdist pipeline, a later analysis assigned CDR3 sequences along with most-parsimonious VDJ recombination scenarios. In a later analysis, every TCR beta chain was defined by the combination of its CDR3 amino acid sequence and its V-gene family, and reads without a unique V-gene family were dropped. A later analysis removed 592 highly shared, low-generation-probability nucleotide sequences to deal with suspected cross-contamination and a sequencing artifact. In a later analysis, a clonal expansion index was calculated for each public chain from normalized within-repertoire ranks of inferred template counts. Generation probabilities in a later analysis came from a VDJ recombination model fitted to out-of-frame rearrangements, and those results were checked against IGoR. Hypergeometric tests were used in a later analysis to score TCR-TCR, TCR-HLA and TCR-CMV co-occurrence, with a repertoire-size bias correction applied to the TCR pairs. To estimate false discovery rates, a later analysis permuted the HLA or CMV assignments 20 times. A later analysis grouped co-occurring TCRs with DBSCAN, adding TCRdist sequence similarity when clustering within HLA-allele-positive subsets. Repertoires with fewer than 30,000 or more than 120,000 public chains were left out of co-occurrence clustering, as were about five repertoires with anomalous nucleotide sharing. The source is immuneACCESS, and TCRdb retained only in-frame sequences with V and J called. Part of the clones is not carried over; for the studies checked, unresolved V genes explain less than half of this, and the remainder is unexplained. The D gene and trimming were derived from the DNA, and the V and J assignments and clone size from that table. The sample yields about 64,000 clones; under 85% were counted once. The top ten hold approximately 5.4% of the sample.

About this clone: Its recognized antigen is unknown. There are no base qualities to consult, and no much larger clone falls within one base.

The cohort comprised around 700 healthy bone marrow donors. At the time of sampling, every cohort member was nominally healthy, though immune exposures that went unrecorded were likely present. The donor was CMV seropositive and belonged to the group of around 300 seropositive cohort members. Every donor gave a peripheral blood sample, and the peripheral blood mononuclear cells from that sample were used for TCR beta sequencing. Genomic DNA was extracted from the blood cell samples with the Qiagen DNeasy Blood Extraction Kit. V gives up 0 bases and J gives up 3 bases, and the segment between their germline ends measures 9 bases. Via the germline V gene, CDR1 is LGHNA and CDR2 YSLEER. The CDR3 runs 15 amino acids, cysteine and phenylalanine included. Only the CDR3 DNA is retained, 45 bases long and in frame from the first base.

The chain is assembled from TRBV4-3 and TRBJ1-5; no D gene can be assigned with confidence. This clonotype was sampled from a male donor in good health and CMV-seropositive. The material sequenced was PBMCs. The CDR3 has the sequence CASSQERQANQPQHF. The sequence in DNA is TGCGCCAGCAGCCAAGAGCGTCAAGCCAATCAGCCCCAGCATTTT.